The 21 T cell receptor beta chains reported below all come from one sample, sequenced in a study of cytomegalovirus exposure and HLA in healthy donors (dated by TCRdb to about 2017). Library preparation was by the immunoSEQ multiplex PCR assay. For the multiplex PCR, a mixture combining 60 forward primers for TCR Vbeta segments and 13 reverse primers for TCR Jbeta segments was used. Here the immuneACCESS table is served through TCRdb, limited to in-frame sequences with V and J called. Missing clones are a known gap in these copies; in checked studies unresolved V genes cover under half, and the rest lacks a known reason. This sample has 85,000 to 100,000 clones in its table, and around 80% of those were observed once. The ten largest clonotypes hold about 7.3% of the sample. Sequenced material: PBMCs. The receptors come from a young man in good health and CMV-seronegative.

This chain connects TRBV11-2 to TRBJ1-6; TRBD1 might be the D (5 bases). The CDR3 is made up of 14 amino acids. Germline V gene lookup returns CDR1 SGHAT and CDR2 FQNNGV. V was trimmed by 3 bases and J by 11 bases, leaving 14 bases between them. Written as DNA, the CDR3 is TGTGCCAGCAGCTTGGGGACTCGTGGGACACCCCTCCACTTT. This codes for CASSLGTRGTPLHF. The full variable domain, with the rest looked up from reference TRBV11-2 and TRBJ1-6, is EAGVAQSPRYKIIEKRQSVAFWCNPISGHATLYWYQQILGQGPKLLIQFQNNGVVDDSQLPKDRFSAERLKGVDSTLKIQPAKLEDSAVYLCASSLGTRGTPLHFGNGTRLTVT.

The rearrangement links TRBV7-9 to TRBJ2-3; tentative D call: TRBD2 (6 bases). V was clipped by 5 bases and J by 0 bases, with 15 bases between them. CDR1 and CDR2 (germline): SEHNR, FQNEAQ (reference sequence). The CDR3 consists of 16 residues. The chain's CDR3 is CASSPGVAASTDTQYF. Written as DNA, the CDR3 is TGTGCCAGCAGCCCCGGGGTAGCGGCTAGCACAGATACGCAGTATTTT.

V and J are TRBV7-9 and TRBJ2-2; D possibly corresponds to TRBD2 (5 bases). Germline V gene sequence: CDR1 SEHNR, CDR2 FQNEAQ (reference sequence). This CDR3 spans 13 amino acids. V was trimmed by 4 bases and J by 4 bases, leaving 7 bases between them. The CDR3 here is CASSWTPTGELFF. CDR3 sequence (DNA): TGTGCCAGCAGCTGGACTCCCACCGGGGAGCTGTTTTTT.

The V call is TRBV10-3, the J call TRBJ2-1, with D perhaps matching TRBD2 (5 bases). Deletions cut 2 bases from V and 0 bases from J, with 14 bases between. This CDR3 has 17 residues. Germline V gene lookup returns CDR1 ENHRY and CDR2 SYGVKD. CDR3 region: CAISEPPRAGSYNEQFF. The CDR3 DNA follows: TGTGCCATCAGTGAGCCCCCGCGGGCGGGCTCCTACAATGAGCAGTTCTTC.

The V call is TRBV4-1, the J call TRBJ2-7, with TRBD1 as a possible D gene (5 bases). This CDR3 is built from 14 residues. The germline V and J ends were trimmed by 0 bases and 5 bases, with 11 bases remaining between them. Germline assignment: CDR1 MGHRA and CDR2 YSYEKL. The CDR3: CASSQDGAPNEQYF. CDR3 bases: TGCGCCAGCAGCCAAGATGGGGCTCCGAACGAGCAGTACTTC.

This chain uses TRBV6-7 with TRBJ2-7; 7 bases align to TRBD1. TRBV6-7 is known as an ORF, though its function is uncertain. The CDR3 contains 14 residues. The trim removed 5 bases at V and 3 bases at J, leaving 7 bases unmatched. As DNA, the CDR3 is TGTGCCAGCAGTCCACAGGGGCCCAACTACGAGCAGTACTTC. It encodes CASSPQGPNYEQYF.

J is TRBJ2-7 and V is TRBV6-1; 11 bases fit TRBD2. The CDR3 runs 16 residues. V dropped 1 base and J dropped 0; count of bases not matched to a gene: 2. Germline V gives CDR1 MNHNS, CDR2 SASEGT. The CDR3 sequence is CASSEVGTSGSYEQYF. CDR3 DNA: TGTGCCAGCAGTGAAGTGGGGACTAGCGGCTCCTACGAGCAGTACTTC.

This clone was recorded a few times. The CDR3 sequence: CATSRTKLGELNYGYTF. The CDR3 DNA is TGTGCCACCAGCCGAACAAAGTTAGGGGAACTTAACTATGGCTACACCTTC. The chain carries TRBV15 and TRBJ1-2; D is perhaps TRBD1 (5 bases). The CDR3 is 17 residues long. V dropped 5 bases and J dropped 1 base, with 20 bases sitting between them. CDR1 and CDR2 from the germline V gene are LNHNV and YYDKDF (reference sequence).

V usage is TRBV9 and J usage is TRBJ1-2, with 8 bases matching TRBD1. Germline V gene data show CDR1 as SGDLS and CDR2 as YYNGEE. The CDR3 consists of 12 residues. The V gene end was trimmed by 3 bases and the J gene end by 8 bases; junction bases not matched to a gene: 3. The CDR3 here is CASSEGQDGYTF. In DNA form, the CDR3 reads TGTGCCAGCAGCGAGGGACAGGACGGCTACACCTTC.

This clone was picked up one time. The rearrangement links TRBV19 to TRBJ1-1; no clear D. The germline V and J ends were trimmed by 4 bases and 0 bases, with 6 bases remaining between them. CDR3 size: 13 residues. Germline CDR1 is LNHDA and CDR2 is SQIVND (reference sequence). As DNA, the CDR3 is TGTGCCAGTAGTACGGTGATGAACACTGAAGCTTTCTTT. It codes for CASSTVMNTEAFF.

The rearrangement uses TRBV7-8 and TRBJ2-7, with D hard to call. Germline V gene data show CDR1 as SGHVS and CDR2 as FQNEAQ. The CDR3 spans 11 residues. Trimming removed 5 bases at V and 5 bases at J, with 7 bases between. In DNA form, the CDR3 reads TGTGCCAGCAGCCGTCAGGACGAGCAGTACTTC. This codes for CASSRQDEQYF.

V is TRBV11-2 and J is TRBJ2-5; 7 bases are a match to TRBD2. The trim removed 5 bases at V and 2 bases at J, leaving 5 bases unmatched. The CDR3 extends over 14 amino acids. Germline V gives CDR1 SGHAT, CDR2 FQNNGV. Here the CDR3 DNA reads TGTGCCAGCAGCCCGTGGACTAGTCAAGAGACCCAGTACTTC. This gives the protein CASSPWTSQETQYF.

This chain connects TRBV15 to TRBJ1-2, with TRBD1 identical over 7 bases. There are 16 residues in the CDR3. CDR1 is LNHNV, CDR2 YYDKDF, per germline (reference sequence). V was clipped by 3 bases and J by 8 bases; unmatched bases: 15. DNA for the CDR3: TGTGCCACCAGCAGGGAACAAGACAGGGCGGCGGGGGGCTACACCTTC. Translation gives CATSREQDRAAGGYTF.

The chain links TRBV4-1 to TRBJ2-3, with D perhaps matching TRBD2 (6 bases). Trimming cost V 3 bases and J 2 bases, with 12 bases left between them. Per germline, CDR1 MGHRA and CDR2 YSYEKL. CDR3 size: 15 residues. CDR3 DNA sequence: TGCGCCAGCAGCCAGTCTAGCGAGATCACAGATACGCAGTATTTT. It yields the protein CASSQSSEITDTQYF.

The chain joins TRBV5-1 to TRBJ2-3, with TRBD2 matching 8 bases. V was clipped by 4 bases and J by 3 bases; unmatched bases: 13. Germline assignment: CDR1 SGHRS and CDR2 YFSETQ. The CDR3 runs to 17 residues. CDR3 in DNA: TGCGCCAGCAGCCCATTTAATTCGGGAGGGCCGACAGATACGCAGTATTTT. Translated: CASSPFNSGGPTDTQYF.

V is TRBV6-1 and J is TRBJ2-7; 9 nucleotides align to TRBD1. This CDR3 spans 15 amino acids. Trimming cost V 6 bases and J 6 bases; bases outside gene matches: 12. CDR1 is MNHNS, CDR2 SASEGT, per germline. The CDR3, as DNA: TGTGCCAGCAGGCGGGATATGGGACAGGGCGGCGAGCAGTACTTC. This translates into CASRRDMGQGGEQYF.

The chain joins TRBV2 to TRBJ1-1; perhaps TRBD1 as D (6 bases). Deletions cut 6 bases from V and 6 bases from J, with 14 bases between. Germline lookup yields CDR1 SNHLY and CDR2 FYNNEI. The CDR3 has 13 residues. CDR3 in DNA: TGTGCCAGCAGGGGGGGGCGGGGTTCTGAAGCTTTCTTT. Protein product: CASRGGRGSEAFF. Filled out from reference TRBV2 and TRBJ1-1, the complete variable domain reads EPEVTQTPSHQVTQMGQEVILRCVPISNHLYFYWYRQILGQKVEFLVSFYNNEISEKSEIFDDQFSVERPDGSNFTLKIRSTKLEDSAMYFCASRGGRGSEAFFGQGTRLTVV.

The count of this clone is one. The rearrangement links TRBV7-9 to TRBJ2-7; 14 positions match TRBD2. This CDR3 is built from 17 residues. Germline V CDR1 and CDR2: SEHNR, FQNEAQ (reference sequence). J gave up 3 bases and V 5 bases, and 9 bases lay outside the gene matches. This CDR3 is CASSPGTSGRGVYEQYF. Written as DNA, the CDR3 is TGTGCCAGCAGCCCCGGGACTAGCGGGAGAGGAGTCTACGAGCAGTACTTC.

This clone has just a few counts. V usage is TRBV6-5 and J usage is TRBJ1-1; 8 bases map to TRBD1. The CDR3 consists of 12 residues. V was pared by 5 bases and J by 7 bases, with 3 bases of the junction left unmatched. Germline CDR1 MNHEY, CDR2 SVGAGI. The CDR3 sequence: CASSLGQGEAFF. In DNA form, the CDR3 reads TGTGCCAGCAGTCTAGGACAGGGTGAAGCTTTCTTT.

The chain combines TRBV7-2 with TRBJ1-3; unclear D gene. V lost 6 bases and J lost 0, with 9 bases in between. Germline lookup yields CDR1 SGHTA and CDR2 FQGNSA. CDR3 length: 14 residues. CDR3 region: CASRLPSSGNTIYF. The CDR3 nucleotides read TGTGCCAGCAGACTACCAAGCTCTGGAAACACCATATATTTT.

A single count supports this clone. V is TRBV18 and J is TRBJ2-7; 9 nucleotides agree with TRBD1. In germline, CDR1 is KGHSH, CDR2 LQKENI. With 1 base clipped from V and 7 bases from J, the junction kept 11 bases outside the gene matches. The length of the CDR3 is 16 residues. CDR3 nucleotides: TGTGCCAGCTCACCACTCGGACAGGGGTTGGGCGGAGAGCAGTACTTC. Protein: CASSPLGQGLGGEQYF.